These 21 T cell receptor beta chains share one sample of origin, sequenced in a study of T cells after yellow fever vaccination. MiXCR, applied by TCRdb to the 5' RACE reads, yields one record per CDR3 protein. The sample lists hundreds of thousands of distinct CDR3 sequences; under 20% were seen once. Sequences were derived from PBMCs, sampled before the yellow fever booster vaccination. These receptors were obtained from a man younger than 35 who received the YFV17D yellow fever vaccine.

CDR3 sequence reads: CSALLLSSSYEQYF. DNA of the CDR3: TGCAGTGCTCTACTTCTTAGCAGCTCCTACGAGCAGTACTTC. The gene calls are TRBV20-1 and TRBJ2-7; D gene unclear. This CDR3 comprises 14 residues. Trimming shortened V by 5 bases and J by 0 bases, and 14 bases separated the two germline ends. The V gene's germline CDR1 is DFQATT and CDR2 SNEGSKA (reference sequence).

This clonotype was recorded a few times. The J gene is TRBJ2-7, the V gene TRBV21-1. TRBV21-1 constitutes a pseudogene. CDR3 length: 14 residues. CDR3 bases: TGTGCCAGCAGCTCACGGCGGAGTCGGACCGGGCAGTACGTC. It encodes CASSSRRSRTGQYV.

This clonotype was recorded a few times. CDR3 loop: CASSDDRGTYNEQFF. The DNA of the CDR3 is TGTGCCAGCAGTGACGACAGAGGGACGTACAATGAGCAGTTCTTC. This rearrangement joins TRBV6-5 to TRBJ2-1; either TRBD1 or TRBD2 may fit D (5 bases each). There are 15 residues in the CDR3. V lost 5 bases, J lost 4 bases, and 15 bases lay in between. Germline CDR1 is MNHEY and CDR2 is SVGAGI.

The V call is TRBV20-1, the J call TRBJ2-7; D remains unclear. Trimming shortened V by 2 bases and J by 3 bases, and 8 bases separated the two germline ends. The length of the CDR3 is 12 residues. CDR1 is DFQATT, CDR2 SNEGSKA, per germline (reference sequence). DNA for the CDR3: TGCAGTGCTAGACCCGACGACTACGAGCAGTACGTC. It codes for CSARPDDYEQYV.

The table lists this clonotype with a few counts. The chain carries TRBV6-5 and TRBJ1-2; D gene unclear. Germline loops: CDR1 MNHEY, CDR2 SVGAGI. CDR3 size: 16 residues. The V and J ends lost 0 bases and 4 bases respectively, with 15 bases between them. CDR3 in amino acids: CASSYSSGSGSYGYTF. DNA for the CDR3: TGTGCCAGCAGTTACTCGTCCGGGAGTGGTAGCTATGGCTACACCTTC.

Many counts were recorded for this clonotype. This chain uses TRBV3-1 with TRBJ2-1, with TRBD1 identical over 7 bases. The length of the CDR3 is 12 residues. Trimming cost V 6 bases and J 10 bases; bases outside gene matches: 6. Germline V gene lookup returns CDR1 LGHDT and CDR2 YNNKEL (reference sequence). Here the CDR3 DNA reads TGTGCCAGCAGTTTCGACAGGGTCGAGCAGTTCTTC. It codes for CASSFDRVEQFF.

This chain joins TRBV6-4 and TRBJ2-2, with unresolved D. Trimming removed 2 bases from V and 4 bases from J, with 8 bases in between. This CDR3 spans 14 amino acids. CDR1 is MRHNA, CDR2 SNTAGT, per germline. CDR3 nucleotides: TGTGCCAGCAGTGACGACCCTATCACCGGGGAGCTGTTTTTT. Translation gives CASSDDPITGELFF.

This chain uses TRBV20-1 with TRBJ2-3; 7 positions agree with TRBD1. CDR3 size: 12 residues. After removal of 8 bases from V and 4 bases from J, the junction contained 6 bases not matched to a gene. Germline assignment: CDR1 DFQATT and CDR2 SNEGSKA (reference sequence). In DNA, the CDR3 is TGCAGTAACAGGGGTTACGCAGATACGCAGTATTTT. Translating gives CSNRGYADTQYF.

This clonotype was seen more than once but under ten times. The V call is TRBV30, the J call TRBJ1-2; TRBD1 is a possible D gene (5 bases). Germline V gives CDR1 GTSNPN, CDR2 SVGIG (reference sequence). The CDR3 spans 14 residues. V was trimmed by 0 bases and J by 14 bases, leaving 22 bases between them. For the CDR3, the DNA is TGTGCCTGGAGTGTATCCCGGGTCGGGGGGAGAGCGACCTTC. This encodes CAWSVSRVGGRATF.

This clonotype was observed a handful of times. V gene TRBV24-1 combines with J gene TRBJ2-5; D is undetermined. This CDR3 has 14 amino acids. Trimming shortened V by 3 bases and J by 1 base, and 8 bases separated the two germline ends. CDR1 and CDR2 (germline): KGHDR, SFDVKD. The CDR3 DNA sequence: TGTGCCACCAGTGATCCGGGCGGCCAAGAGACCCAGTACTTC. Its protein product is CATSDPGGQETQYF.

There are a few counts of this clonotype. The gene calls are TRBV4-3 and TRBJ1-4; no clear D. The germline gives CDR1 LGHNA, CDR2 YSLEER. V gave up 0 bases and J gave up 5 bases, with 10 bases separating them. CDR3 length equals 15 residues. CDR3 protein: CASSQDLDLNEKLFF. DNA of the CDR3: TGCGCCAGCAGCCAAGATTTAGACTTGAATGAAAAACTGTTTTTT.

This chain connects TRBV6-5 to TRBJ2-3, with a weak D call TRBD2 (6 bases). Trimming pared 6 bases from V and 6 bases from J, leaving 22 bases between. Looked up from germline, CDR1 is MNHEY and CDR2 is SVGAGI. This CDR3 region has 16 residues. As DNA, the CDR3 is TGTGCCAGCAGGCCTGTTTACCTCGGGGGTTCGGATACGCAGTATTTT. It specifies CASRPVYLGGSDTQYF.

A few counts support this clonotype. The chain is built from TRBV15 and TRBJ2-3; 10 bases fit TRBD2. The junction had 8 bases not matched to a gene; V was cut back by 6 bases and J by 2 bases. This CDR3 has 16 amino acids. Germline CDR1 and CDR2: LNHNV and YYDKDF (reference sequence). CDR3 bases: TGTGCCACCAGTCACGGGACTAGCGCGATCACAGATACGCAGTATTTT. It is translated as CATSHGTSAITDTQYF.

V gene TRBV11-3 combines with J gene TRBJ2-1; D uncertain. Germline loops: CDR1 SGHNT, CDR2 YENEEA. V was shortened by 0 bases and J by 5 bases, with 8 bases between the two germline ends. The CDR3 covers 14 residues. The CDR3 region is CASSLDRINNEQFF. The DNA of the CDR3 is TGTGCCAGCAGCTTAGACCGCATTAACAATGAGCAGTTCTTC.

The chain carries TRBV7-2 and TRBJ1-6; maybe TRBD1 (5 bases). V lost 2 bases to trimming and J lost 10 bases, with 21 bases between them. The CDR3 runs 17 residues. CDR1 is SGHTA, CDR2 FQGNSA, per germline. The CDR3 spells CASSLLRVWGEGSPLHF. The CDR3 coding sequence is TGTGCCAGCAGCTTACTCCGGGTATGGGGCGAGGGGTCACCCCTCCACTTT.

This clonotype has more than one count but fewer than ten. Mismatch with germline at one junction end may stem from a read error. The CDR3, as DNA: TGTGCTAGCAGCGAGATAAGTACGGAGACCCAGTACTTC. Translation: CASSEISTETQYF. V is TRBV7-7 and J is TRBJ2-5; D unresolved. Per germline, CDR1 SSHAT and CDR2 FNYEAQ (reference sequence). The CDR3 runs 13 residues.

The V call is TRBV28, the J call TRBJ2-7; 7 positions match TRBD1. The CDR3 length is 13 residues. The germline gives CDR1 MDHEN, CDR2 SYDVKM. V was pared by 6 bases and J by 3 bases, with 5 bases of the junction left unmatched. The CDR3 region is CASSIGTDYEQYV. In DNA, the CDR3 is TGTGCCAGCAGCATAGGGACAGACTACGAGCAGTACGTC.

There are a few counts of this clonotype. This sequence joins TRBV7-2 and TRBJ2-5; D perhaps matches TRBD1 (6 bases). CDR3 length equals 13 residues. Trimming took off 7 bases at V and 0 bases at J, with 9 bases between the two ends. Germline assignment: CDR1 SGHTA and CDR2 FQGNSA. The DNA for the CDR3 is TGTGCCAGCACCCGACAGGACCAAGAGACCCAGTACTTC. Encoded protein: CASTRQDQETQYF.

This clonotype came up a few times. V usage is TRBV24-1 and J usage is TRBJ2-2, with D maybe TRBD2 (5 bases). The germline V gene has CDR1 KGHDR and CDR2 SFDVKD. This CDR3 has 13 residues. Trimming cost V 4 bases and J 4 bases, with 6 bases left between them. The CDR3 region is CATSEGSTGELFF. The CDR3 DNA follows: TGTGCCACCAGTGAAGGGAGCACCGGGGAGCTGTTTTTT.

This clonotype was picked up a small number of times. The CDR3 region has the DNA TGCAGTGCTAGACCCGTGGTTGCCGCGGCGGGGGGTCCAGATACGCAGTATTTT. Residues: CSARPVVAAAGGPDTQYF. This chain joins TRBV20-1 and TRBJ2-3; 8 bases map to TRBD2. V lost 2 bases and J lost 4; bases outside the gene matches: 17. CDR3 length equals 18 residues. CDR1 and CDR2 from the germline V gene are DFQATT and SNEGSKA (reference sequence).

The chain employs TRBV29-1 and TRBJ2-2; D is perhaps TRBD1 (6 bases). Between the trimmed V and J ends, which lost 4 bases and 5 bases, there was a span of 11 bases. Germline V gene data show CDR1 as SQVTM and CDR2 as ANQGSEA. The length of the CDR3 is 13 residues. In DNA form, the CDR3 reads TGCAGCGTTGGGACAGTGACGACCGGGGAGCTGTTTTTT. It specifies CSVGTVTTGELFF.